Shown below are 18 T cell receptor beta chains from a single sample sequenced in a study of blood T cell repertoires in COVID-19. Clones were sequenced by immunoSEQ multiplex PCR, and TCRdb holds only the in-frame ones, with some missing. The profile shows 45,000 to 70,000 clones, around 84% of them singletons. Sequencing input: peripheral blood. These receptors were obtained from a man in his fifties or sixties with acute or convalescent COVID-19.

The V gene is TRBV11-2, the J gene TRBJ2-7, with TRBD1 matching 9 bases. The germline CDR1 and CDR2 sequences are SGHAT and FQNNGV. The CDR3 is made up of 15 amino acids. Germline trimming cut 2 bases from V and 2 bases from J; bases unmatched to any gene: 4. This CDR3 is CASSLSGTGTYEQYF. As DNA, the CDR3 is TGTGCCAGCAGCTTATCCGGGACAGGGACCTACGAGCAGTACTTC.

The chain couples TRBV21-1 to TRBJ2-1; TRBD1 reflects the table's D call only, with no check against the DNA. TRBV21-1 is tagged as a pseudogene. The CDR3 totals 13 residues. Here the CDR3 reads CASEMTVFNEQFF. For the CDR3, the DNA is TGTGCCAGCGAAATGACAGTATTCAATGAGCAGTTCTTC.

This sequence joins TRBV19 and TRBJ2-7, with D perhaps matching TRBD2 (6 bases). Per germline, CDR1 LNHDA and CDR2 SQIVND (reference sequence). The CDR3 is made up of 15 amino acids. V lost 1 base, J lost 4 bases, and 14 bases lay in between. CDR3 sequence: CASSIGGGNFYEQYF. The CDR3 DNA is TGTGCCAGTAGTATAGGGGGAGGAAATTTTTACGAGCAGTACTTC.

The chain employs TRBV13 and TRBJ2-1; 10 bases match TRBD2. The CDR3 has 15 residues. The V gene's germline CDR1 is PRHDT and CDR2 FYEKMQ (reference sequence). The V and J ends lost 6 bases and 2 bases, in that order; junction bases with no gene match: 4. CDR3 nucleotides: TGTGCCAGCAGGCCAGCGGGGGGGACCTACAATGAGCAGTTCTTC. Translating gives CASRPAGGTYNEQFF.

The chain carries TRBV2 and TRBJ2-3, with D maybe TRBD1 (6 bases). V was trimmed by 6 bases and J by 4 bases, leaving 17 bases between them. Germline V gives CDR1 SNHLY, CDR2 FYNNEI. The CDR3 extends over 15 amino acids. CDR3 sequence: CASRPTGIVADTQYF. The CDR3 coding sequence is TGTGCCAGCAGACCTACAGGGATTGTCGCAGATACGCAGTATTTT. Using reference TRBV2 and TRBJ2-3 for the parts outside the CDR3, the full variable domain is EPEVTQTPSHQVTQMGQEVILRCVPISNHLYFYWYRQILGQKVEFLVSFYNNEISEKSEIFDDQFSVERPDGSNFTLKIRSTKLEDSAMYFCASRPTGIVADTQYFGPGTRLTVL.

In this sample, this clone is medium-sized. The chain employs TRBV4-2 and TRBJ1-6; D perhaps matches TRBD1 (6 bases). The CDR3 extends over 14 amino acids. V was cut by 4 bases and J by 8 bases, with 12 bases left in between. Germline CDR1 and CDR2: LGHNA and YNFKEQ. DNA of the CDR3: TGTGCCAGCAGCCGGGACACCGAAGATTCACCCCTCCACTTT. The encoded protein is CASSRDTEDSPLHF.

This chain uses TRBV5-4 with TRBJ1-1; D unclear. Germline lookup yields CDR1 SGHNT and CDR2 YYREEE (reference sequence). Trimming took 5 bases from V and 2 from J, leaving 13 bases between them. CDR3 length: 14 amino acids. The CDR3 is CASRSRERNTEAFF. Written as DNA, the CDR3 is TGTGCCAGCAGGTCCCGGGAACGTAACACTGAAGCTTTCTTT.

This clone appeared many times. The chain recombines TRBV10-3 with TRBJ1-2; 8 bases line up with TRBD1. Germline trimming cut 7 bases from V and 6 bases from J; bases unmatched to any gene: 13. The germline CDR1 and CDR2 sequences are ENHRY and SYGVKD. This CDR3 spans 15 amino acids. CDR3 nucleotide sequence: TGTGCCATCATGGGCACAGGGGGTAGGAGAAATGGCTACACCTTC. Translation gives CAIMGTGGRRNGYTF.

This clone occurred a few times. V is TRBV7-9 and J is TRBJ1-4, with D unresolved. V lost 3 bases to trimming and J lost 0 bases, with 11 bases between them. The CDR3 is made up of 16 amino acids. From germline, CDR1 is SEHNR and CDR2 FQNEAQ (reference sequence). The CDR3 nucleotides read TGTGCCAGCAGCTTGACAACAGATGCAACTAATGAAAAACTGTTTTTT. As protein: CASSLTTDATNEKLFF.

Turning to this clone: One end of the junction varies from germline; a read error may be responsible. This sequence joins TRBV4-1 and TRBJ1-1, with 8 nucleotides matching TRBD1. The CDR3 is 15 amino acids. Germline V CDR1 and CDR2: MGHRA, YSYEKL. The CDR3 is CARSRPGGWDTEAFF. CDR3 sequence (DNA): TGCGCCCGCAGCCGCCCAGGGGGCTGGGACACTGAAGCTTTCTTT.

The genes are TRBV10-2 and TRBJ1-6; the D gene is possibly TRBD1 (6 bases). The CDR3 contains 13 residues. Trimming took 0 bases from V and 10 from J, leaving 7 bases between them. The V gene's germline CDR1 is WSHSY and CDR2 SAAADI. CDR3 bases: TGCGCCAGCAGTGAGTCAGGGGGATCACCCCTCCACTTT. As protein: CASSESGGSPLHF.

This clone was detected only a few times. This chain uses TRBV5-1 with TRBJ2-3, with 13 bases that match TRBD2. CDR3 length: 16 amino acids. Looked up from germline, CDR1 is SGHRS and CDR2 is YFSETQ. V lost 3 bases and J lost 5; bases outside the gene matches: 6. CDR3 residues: CASSYGLAGAGDTQYF. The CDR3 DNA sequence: TGCGCCAGCAGCTATGGACTAGCGGGGGCGGGAGATACGCAGTATTTT.

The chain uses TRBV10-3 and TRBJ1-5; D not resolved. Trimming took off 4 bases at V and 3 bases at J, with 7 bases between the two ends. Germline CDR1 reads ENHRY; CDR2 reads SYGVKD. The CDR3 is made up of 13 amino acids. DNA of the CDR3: TGTGCCATCAGTGTAGAAAACAATCAGCCCCAGCATTTT. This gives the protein CAISVENNQPQHF.

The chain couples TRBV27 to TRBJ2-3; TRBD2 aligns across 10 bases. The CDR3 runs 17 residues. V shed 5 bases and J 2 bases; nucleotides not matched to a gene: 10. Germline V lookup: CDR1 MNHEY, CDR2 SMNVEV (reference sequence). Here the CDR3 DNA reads TGTGCCAGCAGTCCACCCCGGACTAGCGGAAACACAGATACGCAGTATTTT. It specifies CASSPPRTSGNTDTQYF.

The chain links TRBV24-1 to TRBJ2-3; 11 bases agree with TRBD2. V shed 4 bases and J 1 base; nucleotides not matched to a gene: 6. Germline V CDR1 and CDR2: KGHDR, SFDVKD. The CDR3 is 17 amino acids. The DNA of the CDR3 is TGTGCCACCAGTGACCCTCCGACTAGCGGGGGCACAGATACGCAGTATTTT. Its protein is CATSDPPTSGGTDTQYF.

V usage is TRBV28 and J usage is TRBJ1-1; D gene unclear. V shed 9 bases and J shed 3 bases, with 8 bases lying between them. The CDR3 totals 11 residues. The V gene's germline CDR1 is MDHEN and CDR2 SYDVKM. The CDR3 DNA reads TGTGCCAGTAGAGGTCACACTGAAGCTTTCTTT. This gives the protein CASRGHTEAFF.

The CDR3 reads CASTPRGTGSTDTQYF. The CDR3 DNA sequence: TGTGCCAGTACCCCACGGGGGACAGGTTCCACAGATACGCAGTATTTT. This sequence joins TRBV19 and TRBJ2-3, with TRBD1 identical over 8 bases. The CDR3 covers 16 residues. Unmatched junction bases numbered 11, after V lost 7 bases and J lost 2 bases. In germline, CDR1 is LNHDA, CDR2 SQIVND (reference sequence).

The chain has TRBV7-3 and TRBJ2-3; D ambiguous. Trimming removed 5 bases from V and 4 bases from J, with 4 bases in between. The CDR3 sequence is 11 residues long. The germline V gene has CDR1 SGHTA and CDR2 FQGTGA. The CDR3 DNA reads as TGTGCCAGCAGCCAGGCAGATACGCAGTATTTT. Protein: CASSQADTQYF. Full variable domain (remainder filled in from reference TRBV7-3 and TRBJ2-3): GAGVSQTPSNKVTEKGKYVELRCDPISGHTALYWYRQSLGQGPEFLIYFQGTGAADDSGLPNDRFFAVRPEGSVSTLKIQRTERGDSAVYLCASSQADTQYFGPGTRLTVL.